The 28 T cell receptor beta chains in this list originate from one sample, sequenced in a study of cytomegalovirus exposure and HLA in healthy donors. Primers: 60 Vbeta forward and 13 Jbeta reverse. Measured with immunoSEQ multiplex PCR; TCRdb has only the in-frame clones, and not every one. Of 300,000 or so clones detected, 84% appear once; the ten largest clones hold roughly 2%. Sequencing was carried out using PBMCs. The source is a middle-aged woman in good health and CMV-seropositive.

This clone was seen a handful of times. The DNA of the CDR3 is TGTGCCAGCAGTTACACCCGACCGGGACAGGGTCGAGAGCAGTACTTC. Translation gives CASSYTRPGQGREQYF. The chain combines TRBV6-5 with TRBJ2-7; 9 nucleotides align to TRBD1. The CDR3 extends over 16 amino acids. Germline CDR1 is MNHEY and CDR2 is SVGAGI. J gave up 7 bases and V 2 bases, and 12 bases lay outside the gene matches.

The CDR3 here is CASSPRLAGGHEQFF. Written as DNA, the CDR3 is TGTGCCAGCTCACCACGACTAGCGGGAGGGCATGAGCAGTTCTTC. The chain couples TRBV18 to TRBJ2-1, with TRBD2 identical over 14 bases. CDR1 is KGHSH and CDR2 is LQKENI in the germline V gene. Germline trimming cut 1 base from V and 8 bases from J; bases unmatched to any gene: 1. This CDR3 is 15 amino acids long.

V is TRBV18 and J is TRBJ1-2; 7 bases line up with TRBD1. CDR1 and CDR2 (germline): KGHSH, LQKENI. The CDR3 consists of 15 residues. Germline trimming cut 2 bases from V and 3 bases from J; bases unmatched to any gene: 6. The CDR3 DNA reads as TGTGCCAGCTCACCATGGGGACAGCCCGACTATGGCTACACCTTC. Amino acid sequence: CASSPWGQPDYGYTF.

J is TRBJ1-2 and V is TRBV4-3; possible D gene TRBD1, 5 bases. The ends were cut back, 3 bases at V and 7 bases at J, with 21 bases in the middle. The CDR3 spans 16 residues. From germline, CDR1 is LGHNA and CDR2 YSLEER. In nucleotides, the CDR3 is TGCGCCAGCAGCCAGGGGGAGGGAACGGCCTATTCTGGCTACACCTTC. Protein sequence: CASSQGEGTAYSGYTF.

V and J are TRBV5-6 and TRBJ2-6, with 9 bases matching TRBD1. Germline values: CDR1 SGHDT, CDR2 YYEEEE. Trimming took 0 bases from V and 4 from J; bases not matched to a gene: 2. This CDR3 has 16 residues. The chain's CDR3 is CASSLGDREGANVLTF. CDR3 coding DNA: TGTGCCAGCAGCTTGGGGGACAGGGAGGGGGCCAACGTCCTGACTTTC.

The chain links TRBV14 to TRBJ1-1, with D tentatively TRBD1 (6 bases). V dropped 5 bases and J dropped 2 bases, with 12 bases sitting between them. There are 14 residues in the CDR3. Germline V lookup: CDR1 SGHDN, CDR2 FVKESK. CDR3 sequence (DNA): TGTGCCAGCAGCTACAGGGCGGATAACACTGAAGCTTTCTTT. Protein: CASSYRADNTEAFF.

The chain recombines TRBV4-3 with TRBJ2-1; 7 positions agree with TRBD2. Germline values: CDR1 LGHNA, CDR2 YSLEER. The CDR3 contains 14 residues. Trimming took 0 bases from V and 4 from J; bases not matched to a gene: 0. The CDR3 reads CASSQEAGYNEQFF. The CDR3 nucleotides are TGCGCCAGCAGCCAAGAAGCGGGATACAATGAGCAGTTCTTC.

This chain uses TRBV4-3 with TRBJ2-5; the match to TRBD2 covers 9 bases. The CDR3 spans 18 residues. CDR1 is LGHNA and CDR2 is YSLEER in the germline V gene. Losses at the gene ends were 1 base for V and 5 bases for J; bases not matched to a gene: 14. For the CDR3, the DNA is TGCGCCAGCAGCCAAGCCTGGGTCGGACTAGCGAGTAATGAGACCCAGTACTTC. Protein: CASSQAWVGLASNETQYF.

CDR3 amino acids: CAWASNYGYTF. CDR3 nucleotides: TGTGCCTGGGCGTCTAACTATGGCTACACCTTC. J is TRBJ1-2 and V is TRBV30; no clear D gene. Germline V gene data show CDR1 as GTSNPN and CDR2 as SVGIG (reference sequence). The ends were cut back, 5 bases at V and 0 bases at J, with 4 bases in the middle. The CDR3 has 11 amino acids.

This clone occurred a few times. The chain carries TRBV28 and TRBJ1-2; TRBD1 aligns across 9 bases. This CDR3 is 15 amino acids long. V lost 3 bases, J lost 7 bases, and 9 bases stayed unmatched. Germline values: CDR1 MDHEN, CDR2 SYDVKM. CDR3 DNA: TGTGCCAGCAGTTTCGGGACAGGGTTGAAGGCTGGCTACACCTTC. It specifies CASSFGTGLKAGYTF.

The rearrangement joins TRBV19 to TRBJ1-2; D ambiguous. The CDR3 extends over 11 amino acids. V lost 4 bases to trimming and J lost 4 bases, with 4 bases between them. The germline CDR1 and CDR2 sequences are LNHDA and SQIVND (reference sequence). The CDR3 sequence: CASSSAYGYTF. The CDR3 DNA sequence: TGTGCCAGTAGTAGCGCCTATGGCTACACCTTC.

The V and J genes are TRBV15 and TRBJ2-3, with D perhaps TRBD1 (6 bases). Germline assignment: CDR1 LNHNV and CDR2 YYDKDF (reference sequence). This CDR3 is built from 13 residues. V was shortened by 6 bases and J by 2 bases, with 9 bases between the two germline ends. The CDR3, as DNA: TGTGCCACCAGGACAGGAAACACAGATACGCAGTATTTT. This translates into CATRTGNTDTQYF.

The rearrangement uses TRBV27 and TRBJ2-1, with TRBD2 as a possible D gene (5 bases). This CDR3 spans 13 amino acids. The germline V and J ends were trimmed by 11 bases and 7 bases, with 18 bases remaining between them. Germline values: CDR1 MNHEY, CDR2 SMNVEV (reference sequence). CDR3 bases: TGTGCCGCAAGAGGATCGGGGTATAATGAGCAGTTCTTC. This sequence encodes CAARGSGYNEQFF.

This clone has just one count. The rearrangement joins TRBV7-2 to TRBJ2-1; perhaps TRBD2 as D (5 bases). Germline CDR1 and CDR2: SGHTA and FQGNSA. The V end was cut by 1 base, the J end by 3 bases, with 13 bases between. The CDR3 is 16 residues long. CDR3 protein: CASSLGSGLYYNEQFF. The CDR3 coding sequence is TGTGCCAGCAGCTTAGGTTCAGGACTGTACTACAATGAGCAGTTCTTC.

The chain links TRBV7-2 to TRBJ2-3; D gene ambiguous. CDR1 is SGHTA, CDR2 FQGNSA, per germline. The ends were cut back, 5 bases at V and 2 bases at J, with 11 bases in the middle. The CDR3 length is 14 residues. The CDR3 loop is CASSPRIYTDTQYF. The CDR3 coding sequence is TGTGCCAGCAGCCCGCGGATCTACACAGATACGCAGTATTTT.

This CDR3 reads CASSLGGLGNTIYF. As DNA, the CDR3 is TGTGCCAGCAGCTTAGGGGGGCTAGGAAACACCATATATTTT. J is TRBJ1-3 and V is TRBV7-2; maybe TRBD1 (6 bases). The CDR3 runs to 14 residues. V was shortened by 1 base and J by 4 bases, with 8 bases between the two germline ends. The germline V gene encodes CDR1 SGHTA and CDR2 FQGNSA.

The gene calls are TRBV7-8 and TRBJ2-1; the match to TRBD2 covers 13 bases. The CDR3 length is 20 residues. Trimming removed 4 bases from V and 2 bases from J; junction bases left unmatched: 14. CDR1 SGHVS and CDR2 FQNEAQ come from the germline V gene. For the CDR3, the DNA is TGTGCCAGCAGCTCCAGCTCGGGACTAGCGGGATCGTGGACCTACAATGAGCAGTTCTTC. Residues: CASSSSSGLAGSWTYNEQFF.

This chain connects TRBV7-3 to TRBJ2-7; 7 bases align to TRBD2. The V segment lost 2 bases and the J segment 4 bases; nucleotides outside the gene matches: 8. CDR1 and CDR2 (germline): SGHTA, FQGTGA. The CDR3 has 15 amino acids. CDR3 nucleotide sequence: TGTGCCAGCAGCTTAGGGGGGGGAGAGCGGTACGAGCAGTACTTC. This codes for CASSLGGGERYEQYF. Combining the CDR3 with reference TRBV7-3 and TRBJ2-7 gives the whole variable domain GAGVSQTPSNKVTEKGKYVELRCDPISGHTALYWYRQSLGQGPEFLIYFQGTGAADDSGLPNDRFFAVRPEGSVSTLKIQRTERGDSAVYLCASSLGGGERYEQYFGPGTRLTVT.

This clone was found a few times. The chain has TRBV29-1 and TRBJ1-1; D remains ambiguous. Germline CDR1 and CDR2: SQVTM and ANQGSEA. Trimming removed 8 bases from V and 1 base from J, with 8 bases in between. The CDR3 is 11 residues long. The CDR3 DNA reads as TGCAGCACAGAAACGAACACTGAAGCTTTCTTT. This gives the protein CSTETNTEAFF. Full variable domain (missing parts from reference TRBV29-1 and TRBJ1-1): SAVISQKPSRDICQRGTSLTIQCQVDSQVTMMFWYRQQPGQSLTLIATANQGSEATYESGFVIDKFPISRPNLTFSTLTVSNMSPEDSSIYLCSTETNTEAFFGQGTRLTVV.

This chain connects TRBV7-2 to TRBJ1-1; TRBD1 agrees at 7 bases. The CDR3 spans 14 residues. Looked up from germline, CDR1 is SGHTA and CDR2 is FQGNSA. Trimming at V came to 7 bases and at J to 2 bases, leaving 7 bases not matched to a gene. The CDR3 sequence: CASTRDRVNTEAFF. The CDR3 nucleotides read TGTGCCAGCACAAGAGACAGGGTTAACACTGAAGCTTTCTTT.

The DNA of the CDR3 is TGTGCCAGCAGTGCCAGGGTGTGGGGTTCCTACGAGCAGTACTTC. Translation: CASSARVWGSYEQYF. The chain carries TRBV6-6 and TRBJ2-7; D is perhaps TRBD1 (5 bases). V shed 5 bases and J shed 1 base, with 15 bases lying between them. Germline V lookup: CDR1 MNHNY, CDR2 SVGAGI (reference sequence). This CDR3 comprises 15 residues.

The chain uses TRBV5-1 and TRBJ1-1; D gene uncertain. The CDR3 totals 14 residues. Germline lookup yields CDR1 SGHRS and CDR2 YFSETQ. Deletions cut 4 bases from V and 1 base from J, with 11 bases between. In DNA form, the CDR3 reads TGCGCCAGCAGCGTTCAGACACAGAACACTGAAGCTTTCTTT. This codes for CASSVQTQNTEAFF.

This clone appeared a few times. This chain connects TRBV19 to TRBJ1-5; D gene unclear. V dropped 3 bases and J dropped 4 bases, with 13 bases sitting between them. CDR1 LNHDA and CDR2 SQIVND come from the germline V gene (reference sequence). This CDR3 contains 15 residues. CDR3 protein: CASSINPGLNQPQHF. The CDR3 nucleotides read TGTGCCAGTAGTATTAACCCTGGCCTGAATCAGCCCCAGCATTTT.

The chain recombines TRBV6-1 with TRBJ2-7, with TRBD1 matching over 10 bases. Germline V gene data show CDR1 as MNHNS and CDR2 as SASEGT. This CDR3 contains 16 residues. The junction had 11 bases not matched to a gene; V was cut back by 4 bases and J by 5 bases. CDR3 region: CASSARPGQGSDEQYF. The CDR3 DNA is TGTGCCAGCAGTGCAAGGCCGGGACAGGGGTCGGACGAGCAGTACTTC.

The chain combines TRBV7-2 with TRBJ1-1; D ambiguous. The CDR3 totals 13 residues. Germline V lookup: CDR1 SGHTA, CDR2 FQGNSA. The ends were cut back, 0 bases at V and 2 bases at J, with 4 bases in the middle. CDR3 sequence (DNA): TGTGCCAGCAGCTTAGCCTTTAACACTGAAGCTTTCTTT. As protein: CASSLAFNTEAFF.

This rearrangement joins TRBV28 to TRBJ1-2, with TRBD1 identical over 9 bases. CDR1 is MDHEN and CDR2 is SYDVKM in the germline V gene. The CDR3 sequence is 15 residues long. V lost 4 bases and J lost 6; bases outside the gene matches: 9. The CDR3: CASSSPGQGLNGYTF. In nucleotides, the CDR3 is TGTGCCAGCAGTTCCCCGGGACAGGGCTTGAATGGCTACACCTTC.

This rearrangement joins TRBV7-3 to TRBJ2-7, with D possibly being TRBD1 (5 bases). Germline CDR1 SGHTA, CDR2 FQGTGA. CDR3 length equals 15 residues. V lost 5 bases, J lost 1 base, and 15 bases lay in between. Here the CDR3 DNA reads TGTGCCAGCAGCCTAAATTGGGGCAGTTCCTACGAGCAGTACTTC. Residues: CASSLNWGSSYEQYF.

The CDR3 loop reads CASSYSATGELFF. The CDR3, as DNA: TGTGCCAGCAGTTACAGCGCTACCGGGGAGCTGTTTTTT. This chain links TRBV6-5 with TRBJ2-2; D not resolved. Trimming removed 2 bases from V and 5 bases from J, with 6 bases in between. This CDR3 region has 13 residues. CDR1 MNHEY and CDR2 SVGAGI come from the germline V gene.